The 20 T cell receptor beta chains given below trace back to one sample, sequenced in a study of blood T cell repertoires in COVID-19. Sequencing used immunoSEQ multiplex PCR; TCRdb keeps in-frame clones, though not all of them. Of around 170,000 clones in the sample, about 91% were seen once. The source material was peripheral blood. The source of these receptors is a woman in her 30s with acute or convalescent COVID-19.

The CDR3 DNA reads TGTGCCAGCAGTGGACAGGGGGCATCTAATGAAAAACTGTTTTTT. Encoded protein: CASSGQGASNEKLFF. V gene TRBV2 combines with J gene TRBJ1-4, with TRBD1 identical over 10 bases. In germline, CDR1 is SNHLY, CDR2 FYNNEI. The V segment lost 4 bases and the J segment 3 bases; nucleotides outside the gene matches: 2. This CDR3 is built from 15 residues.

This clone has more than one count but fewer than ten. The V gene is TRBV10-3, the J gene TRBJ2-1, with D possibly being TRBD2 (5 bases). The V gene's germline CDR1 is ENHRY and CDR2 SYGVKD. Trimming took 2 bases from V and 10 from J, leaving 9 bases between them. The CDR3 is made up of 12 amino acids. CDR3 bases: TGTGCCATCAGTGAGATCCGGGAAGAGCAGTTCTTC. This gives the protein CAISEIREEQFF.

The rearrangement uses TRBV10-3 and TRBJ2-7; maybe TRBD2 (6 bases). Trimming took 8 bases from V and 3 from J, leaving 23 bases between them. Germline V gives CDR1 ENHRY, CDR2 SYGVKD. The CDR3 totals 16 residues. The chain's CDR3 is CAIRNDLSGDVYEQYF. DNA for the CDR3: TGTGCCATCCGCAACGACCTTAGCGGCGATGTCTACGAGCAGTACTTC.

The chain carries TRBV12-3 or TRBV12-4 and TRBJ1-1; D is perhaps TRBD1 (6 bases). The V and J ends lost 6 bases and 3 bases respectively, with 11 bases between them. The CDR3 extends over 13 amino acids. The CDR3 is CASRDRPDTEAFF. Here the CDR3 DNA reads TGTGCCAGCAGAGACAGGCCTGACACTGAAGCTTTCTTT.

The genes are TRBV28 and TRBJ1-5; D remains unclear. Germline V lookup: CDR1 MDHEN, CDR2 SYDVKM. The CDR3 extends over 11 amino acids. The V and J ends lost 10 bases and 7 bases respectively, with 11 bases between them. CDR3 amino acids: CATGLRQPQHF. CDR3 in DNA: TGTGCCACCGGACTTCGGCAGCCCCAGCATTTT. Based on the CDR3 plus reference TRBV28 and TRBJ1-5, the full variable domain is DVKVTQSSRYLVKRTGEKVFLECVQDMDHENMFWYRQDPGLGLRLIYFSYDVKMKEKGDIPEGYSVSREKKERFSLILESASTNQTSMYLCATGLRQPQHFGDGTRLSIL.

The J gene is TRBJ2-3, the V gene TRBV7-9, with 7 bases lining up with TRBD1. The CDR3 has 14 amino acids. V lost 10 bases, J lost 0 bases, and 7 bases stayed unmatched. Germline CDR1 is SEHNR and CDR2 is FQNEAQ (reference sequence). CDR3 loop: CATTDRFSTDTQYF. CDR3 bases: TGTGCCACCACGGACAGGTTTAGCACAGATACGCAGTATTTT.

This sequence joins TRBV15 and TRBJ2-2; tentatively, D is TRBD1 (6 bases). Germline V gene data show CDR1 as LNHNV and CDR2 as YYDKDF (reference sequence). This CDR3 has 15 amino acids. The V end lost 4 bases, the J end lost 2 bases, and 11 bases lay between the germline ends. CDR3 sequence reads: CATSNPGHNTGELFF. DNA of the CDR3: TGTGCCACCAGCAACCCGGGACACAACACCGGGGAGCTGTTTTTT.

The chain couples TRBV4-2 to TRBJ2-2, with D perhaps TRBD2 (6 bases). The CDR3 contains 13 residues. Per the germline V gene, CDR1 is LGHNA and CDR2 is YNFKEQ. V was pared by 4 bases and J by 8 bases, with 11 bases between. DNA of the CDR3: TGTGCCAGCAGCCGGCGGGGCGGTGGGGAGCTGTTTTTT. Translation: CASSRRGGGELFF.

The V gene is TRBV4-1, the J gene TRBJ1-6; no reliable D call. Germline V gene lookup returns CDR1 MGHRA and CDR2 YSYEKL. Trimming shortened V by 3 bases and J by 6 bases, and 6 bases separated the two germline ends. There are 13 residues in the CDR3. This chain's CDR3 is CASSQVANSPLHF. Here the CDR3 DNA reads TGCGCCAGCAGCCAGGTGGCTAATTCACCCCTCCACTTT.

The chain joins TRBV27 to TRBJ2-5; 7 bases are a match to TRBD1. Looked up from germline, CDR1 is MNHEY and CDR2 is SMNVEV (reference sequence). The trim removed 10 bases at V and 3 bases at J, leaving 11 bases unmatched. The CDR3 spans 14 residues. CDR3 sequence reads: CATSVQGTEETQYF. The CDR3 nucleotides are TGTGCCACCTCGGTCCAAGGGACAGAAGAGACCCAGTACTTC.

The chain carries TRBV9 and TRBJ1-2, with 8 bases aligning to TRBD1. Germline V gives CDR1 SGDLS, CDR2 YYNGEE. Trimming cost V 3 bases and J 8 bases; bases outside gene matches: 3. The CDR3 is made up of 12 amino acids. This chain's CDR3 is CASSGRGRGYTF. In DNA form, the CDR3 reads TGTGCCAGCAGCGGCAGGGGGCGCGGCTACACCTTC.

The chain joins TRBV5-6 to TRBJ1-2; D is undetermined. The CDR3 is made up of 16 amino acids. V gave up 2 bases and J gave up 6 bases, with 20 bases separating them. Germline V gene lookup returns CDR1 SGHDT and CDR2 YYEEEE. The CDR3 here is CASSFIDAKEAHGYTF. The CDR3 bases are TGTGCCAGCAGCTTTATTGATGCCAAGGAGGCCCATGGCTACACCTTC.

The J gene is TRBJ1-1, the V gene TRBV12-3 or TRBV12-4, with D hard to call. This CDR3 is 13 amino acids long. V lost 4 bases to trimming and J lost 6 bases, with 12 bases between them. Here the CDR3 reads CASSWALGAEAFF. The CDR3 DNA is TGTGCCAGCAGTTGGGCCCTGGGCGCTGAAGCTTTCTTT.

This chain uses TRBV28 with TRBJ2-5; 10 bases match TRBD2. The trim removed 5 bases at V and 1 base at J, leaving 10 bases unmatched. Germline CDR1 and CDR2: MDHEN and SYDVKM. The CDR3 is 17 residues long. CDR3 region: CASSPSGRAPLQETQYF. In DNA form, the CDR3 reads TGTGCCAGCAGTCCCAGCGGGAGGGCCCCTCTCCAAGAGACCCAGTACTTC.

The chain carries TRBV20-1 and TRBJ1-1; perhaps TRBD1 as D (5 bases). The CDR3 is 11 residues long. Between the trimmed V and J ends, which lost 6 bases and 10 bases, there was a span of 15 bases. In germline, CDR1 is DFQATT, CDR2 SNEGSKA (reference sequence). The CDR3 coding sequence is TGCAGTGCCAGGGATCCCCACAGAGCTTTCTTT. It codes for CSARDPHRAFF.

This chain links TRBV5-1 with TRBJ2-7; D is perhaps TRBD1 (6 bases). Germline V gene data show CDR1 as SGHRS and CDR2 as YFSETQ. V was shortened by 0 bases and J by 7 bases, with 20 bases between the two germline ends. The CDR3 is 16 amino acids. The DNA for the CDR3 is TGCGCCAGCAGCTTGGAGCCGGGACAACTGGGTCGTGAGCAGTACTTC. Encoded protein: CASSLEPGQLGREQYF.

V gene TRBV5-1 combines with J gene TRBJ2-7, with TRBD1 matching over 10 bases. With 0 bases clipped from V and 7 bases from J, the junction kept 4 bases outside the gene matches. Germline V CDR1 and CDR2: SGHRS, YFSETQ. CDR3 length: 14 residues. The CDR3 region is CASSLAGTGEEQYF. The CDR3 DNA reads TGCGCCAGCAGCTTGGCCGGGACAGGGGAAGAGCAGTACTTC.

This clone was seen a handful of times. This chain connects TRBV2 to TRBJ2-1; a weak D match, TRBD2 (6 bases). The CDR3 length is 15 residues. The V end was cut by 4 bases, the J end by 3 bases, with 13 bases between. The V gene's germline CDR1 is SNHLY and CDR2 FYNNEI. This CDR3 reads CASSGGGSYYNEQFF. Here the CDR3 DNA reads TGTGCCAGCAGTGGGGGAGGTAGTTACTACAATGAGCAGTTCTTC.

The chain combines TRBV6-6 with TRBJ2-5; D is unresolved. The CDR3 covers 13 residues. The germline V and J ends were trimmed by 8 bases and 7 bases, with 17 bases remaining between them. From germline, CDR1 is MNHNY and CDR2 SVGAGI (reference sequence). The CDR3 sequence: CASWLEGSGTQYF. The CDR3 bases are TGTGCCAGCTGGTTGGAAGGATCGGGGACCCAGTACTTC.

The count of this clone is one. This chain uses TRBV11-2 with TRBJ2-1; D not resolved. V lost 0 bases to trimming and J lost 9 bases, with 12 bases between them. The CDR3 is 14 residues long. The V gene's germline CDR1 is SGHAT and CDR2 FQNNGV. CDR3 protein: CASSLDRTRGEQFF. CDR3 bases: TGTGCCAGCAGCTTAGATAGAACCCGCGGTGAGCAGTTCTTC. Full variable domain (outside the CDR3, taken from reference TRBV11-2 and TRBJ2-1): EAGVAQSPRYKIIEKRQSVAFWCNPISGHATLYWYQQILGQGPKLLIQFQNNGVVDDSQLPKDRFSAERLKGVDSTLKIQPAKLEDSAVYLCASSLDRTRGEQFFGPGTRLTVL.